This passage covers 21 T cell receptor beta chains from one sample sequenced in a study of cytomegalovirus exposure and HLA in healthy donors. Use of 60 Vbeta and 13 Jbeta primers characterized the PCR. Assay: immunoSEQ multiplex PCR; the TCRdb copy retains only in-frame clones and omits some. The table gives approximately 50,000 clones; the top ten clones make up roughly 6.1% of it. The source material was PBMCs. The receptor set was obtained from a male donor in good health and CMV-seropositive.

The chain employs TRBV5-6 and TRBJ1-5; 7 positions agree with TRBD1. CDR1 is SGHDT and CDR2 is YYEEEE in the germline V gene. The CDR3 sequence is 17 residues long. Germline trimming cut 2 bases from V and 2 bases from J; bases unmatched to any gene: 10. The CDR3 sequence is CASSLRQGPYGNQPQHF. The DNA for the CDR3 is TGTGCCAGCAGCTTAAGACAGGGACCGTACGGCAATCAGCCCCAGCATTTT.

The V call is TRBV5-1, the J call TRBJ1-5; a possible D gene is TRBD1 (6 bases). Germline CDR1 SGHRS, CDR2 YFSETQ. The CDR3 is made up of 15 amino acids. Trimming left V 4 bases short and J 0 bases short, with 11 bases between. The CDR3 DNA reads as TGCGCCAGCAGCCCGGACAGTAATAGCAATCAGCCCCAGCATTTT. As protein: CASSPDSNSNQPQHF.

The V gene is TRBV28, the J gene TRBJ1-3; D call uncertain. With 2 bases removed from V and 0 bases from J, the gap between germline ends came to 5 bases. Germline V gene data show CDR1 as MDHEN and CDR2 as SYDVKM. This CDR3 comprises 14 residues. The CDR3 sequence is CASSLAVSGNTIYF. In DNA form, the CDR3 reads TGTGCCAGCAGTTTAGCAGTCTCTGGAAACACCATATATTTT.

The chain employs TRBV6-1 and TRBJ1-3; possible D gene TRBD1, 5 bases. The CDR3 runs 14 residues. V lost 0 bases and J 5 bases, leaving 8 bases between the germline ends. The germline V gene has CDR1 MNHNS and CDR2 SASEGT. The CDR3 DNA reads TGTGCCAGCAGTGAAGCCGGGACTAGAAACACCATATATTTT. Amino acids: CASSEAGTRNTIYF.

The chain couples TRBV4-2 to TRBJ2-1; 8 nucleotides line up with TRBD2. Germline-derived CDR1 and CDR2 are LGHNA and YNFKEQ. V lost 1 base to trimming and J lost 7 bases; unmatched junction nucleotides: 12. The CDR3 totals 17 residues. The CDR3: CASSQGLPGGLGNEQFF. In DNA form, the CDR3 reads TGTGCCAGCAGCCAAGGACTTCCGGGGGGGCTGGGGAATGAGCAGTTCTTC.

The chain recombines TRBV29-1 with TRBJ2-7; TRBD1 might be the D (7 bases). V lost 4 bases to trimming and J lost 1 base, with 20 bases between them. Germline CDR1 and CDR2: SQVTM and ANQGSEA. The CDR3 extends over 16 amino acids. The CDR3 DNA sequence: TGCAGCGTTGCGGGGACAGATATTGGGACTTCCTACGAGCAGTACTTC. It yields the protein CSVAGTDIGTSYEQYF.

The chain recombines TRBV9 with TRBJ1-1; 8 bases align to TRBD1. CDR1 is SGDLS, CDR2 YYNGEE, per germline. The CDR3 runs to 14 residues. V was clipped by 0 bases and J by 6 bases; unmatched bases: 4. The DNA of the CDR3 is TGTGCCAGCAGCGTAGGAGGGACAGGACCTGAAGCTTTCTTT. It is translated as CASSVGGTGPEAFF.

The CDR3 nucleotides read TGTGCCAGCAGTCTGGGACGCCGGGGGGGTACTGAAGCTTTCTTT. Protein sequence: CASSLGRRGGTEAFF. This chain uses TRBV7-2 with TRBJ1-1; D might be TRBD1 (5 bases). V lost 6 bases, J lost 5 bases, and 19 bases lay in between. From germline, CDR1 is SGHTA and CDR2 FQGNSA. The CDR3 loop spans 15 amino acids.

V and J are TRBV6-5 and TRBJ1-4; TRBD1 might be the D (5 bases). V was shortened by 8 bases and J by 5 bases, with 12 bases between the two germline ends. Germline V gives CDR1 MNHEY, CDR2 SVGAGI. The CDR3 length is 13 residues. Here the CDR3 reads CASQQGKNEKLFF. The CDR3 DNA reads TGTGCCAGCCAGCAGGGAAAAAATGAAAAACTGTTTTTT.

The rearrangement links TRBV19 to TRBJ2-6; D is unresolved. This CDR3 has 13 amino acids. Germline values: CDR1 LNHDA, CDR2 SQIVND (reference sequence). V was cut by 7 bases and J by 2 bases, with 6 bases left in between. The CDR3 loop is CASKRTGANVLTF. CDR3 DNA sequence: TGTGCCAGTAAGAGGACTGGGGCCAACGTCCTGACTTTC. Full variable domain (remainder filled in from reference TRBV19 and TRBJ2-6): DGGITQSPKYLFRKEGQNVTLSCEQNLNHDAMYWYRQDPGQGLRLIYYSQIVNDFQKGDIAEGYSVSREKKESFPLTVTSAQKNPTAFYLCASKRTGANVLTFGAGSRLTVL.

This rearrangement joins TRBV6-1 to TRBJ1-6; tentatively, D is TRBD1 (6 bases). CDR1 and CDR2 (germline): MNHNS, SASEGT. This CDR3 comprises 18 residues. With 0 bases removed from V and 7 bases from J, the gap between germline ends came to 19 bases. CDR3 DNA: TGTGCCAGCAGTGAAGCGAGCTTACGACAGGTTTGGAATTCACCCCTCCACTTT. Amino acid sequence: CASSEASLRQVWNSPLHF.

The CDR3 nucleotides are TGTGCCAGCAGTTACTCGACGGCAGGGTCCTACTATGGCTACACCTTC. It is translated as CASSYSTAGSYYGYTF. The chain links TRBV6-5 to TRBJ1-2; D is perhaps TRBD1 (5 bases). From germline, CDR1 is MNHEY and CDR2 SVGAGI. The CDR3 spans 16 residues. V was pared by 0 bases and J by 3 bases, with 14 bases between.

V gene TRBV28 combines with J gene TRBJ2-7; 7 positions agree with TRBD2. The V gene end was trimmed by 5 bases and the J gene end by 9 bases; junction bases not matched to a gene: 13. Germline V gene sequence: CDR1 MDHEN, CDR2 SYDVKM. The CDR3 is 14 residues long. CDR3 sequence: CASSISGSRVWQYF. The CDR3 DNA reads TGTGCCAGCAGTATTAGCGGGTCACGTGTTTGGCAGTACTTC.

The chain joins TRBV6-5 to TRBJ2-2; D is unclear. This CDR3 has 14 residues. CDR1 is MNHEY and CDR2 is SVGAGI in the germline V gene. The ends were cut back, 7 bases at V and 8 bases at J, with 17 bases in the middle. DNA of the CDR3: TGTGCCAGCACCCAGTTTCCGGGTAGGGGGGAGCTGTTTTTT. This sequence encodes CASTQFPGRGELFF.

The chain joins TRBV30 to TRBJ1-1; D is uncertain. With 0 bases removed from V and 4 bases from J, the gap between germline ends came to 9 bases. Germline loops: CDR1 GTSNPN, CDR2 SVGIG (reference sequence). The CDR3 loop spans 13 amino acids. The chain's CDR3 is CAWSVVEGTEAFF. In nucleotides, the CDR3 is TGTGCCTGGAGTGTGGTGGAGGGCACTGAAGCTTTCTTT.

V gene TRBV14 combines with J gene TRBJ1-2; D possibly corresponds to TRBD1 (6 bases). V gave up 4 bases and J gave up 3 bases, with 15 bases separating them. Germline V gene data show CDR1 as SGHDN and CDR2 as FVKESK. The CDR3 sequence is 15 residues long. CDR3 sequence reads: CASSPRGGGYYGYTF. The CDR3 DNA reads TGTGCCAGCAGCCCGCGGGGGGGCGGTTACTATGGCTACACCTTC.

This chain links TRBV7-9 with TRBJ2-7; D possibly corresponds to TRBD1 (6 bases). CDR1 is SEHNR, CDR2 FQNEAQ, per germline (reference sequence). V gave up 5 bases and J gave up 2 bases, with 22 bases separating them. The CDR3 totals 17 residues. The CDR3 loop reads CASSPTLWGRSPYEQYF. In DNA form, the CDR3 reads TGTGCCAGCAGCCCTACCTTGTGGGGGCGGTCTCCCTACGAGCAGTACTTC.

The chain joins TRBV28 to TRBJ2-5; D call uncertain. The ends were cut back, 8 bases at V and 2 bases at J, with 15 bases in the middle. The CDR3 contains 14 residues. Germline values: CDR1 MDHEN, CDR2 SYDVKM. The CDR3 protein is CASLSWAAQETQYF. The CDR3 bases are TGTGCCAGCCTGAGCTGGGCCGCACAAGAGACCCAGTACTTC.

V is TRBV6-5 and J is TRBJ1-6; no clear D. This CDR3 is built from 15 residues. V was shortened by 0 bases and J by 10 bases, with 13 bases between the two germline ends. Germline CDR1 is MNHEY and CDR2 is SVGAGI. CDR3 loop: CASSYSRGGRSPLHF. In DNA, the CDR3 is TGTGCCAGCAGTTACTCGCGAGGAGGACGGTCACCCCTCCACTTT.

The V and J genes are TRBV30 and TRBJ1-1, with D possibly being TRBD1 (6 bases). The germline V gene has CDR1 GTSNPN and CDR2 SVGIG (reference sequence). The CDR3 is made up of 12 amino acids. V was clipped by 5 bases and J by 4 bases, with 11 bases between them. DNA for the CDR3: TGTGCCTGGGGGGACAAGGGCACTGAAGCTTTCTTT. Amino acid sequence: CAWGDKGTEAFF.

The chain carries TRBV30 and TRBJ1-6; 7 bases fit TRBD1. Germline loops: CDR1 GTSNPN, CDR2 SVGIG (reference sequence). The CDR3 is made up of 15 amino acids. The V gene end was trimmed by 2 bases and the J gene end by 6 bases; junction bases not matched to a gene: 7. The CDR3 nucleotides are TGTGCCTGGAGTCTACCGGGACAGAGTAATTCACCCCTCCACTTT. It is translated as CAWSLPGQSNSPLHF.